This T cell receptor beta chain was observed in a study of regulatory T cells in long-lasting Graves disease (dated by TCRdb to about 2021). With respect to the entire study: Antithyroid drugs had been taken for less than 3 months by newly diagnosed Graves' disease patients. Persistent Graves' disease patients were compared with newly diagnosed Graves' disease patients by peripheral blood TCR sequencing and RNA sequencing. The study was registered as a clinical trial and conducted in China. A total of some 35 samples underwent TCR sequencing, from roughly 13 patients with persistent Graves' disease and some 20 patients with newly diagnosed Graves' disease. Summary of the overall study and its limitations: Lower TCR Shannon entropy and fewer highly expanded clones were observed in persistent Graves' disease patients than in newly diagnosed patients, which suggested clonal expansion. TRBV28, TRBJ1-2 and TRBJ2-5 were preferentially used in persistent disease, while TRBV20-1 and TRBJ2-1 were favored in newly diagnosed disease. As a limitation, the authors acknowledged that the small sample size may reduce accuracy. Sequencing and analysis were limited to the TCR beta chain. Persistent patients shared more public clonotypes among themselves (around 2,500) than newly diagnosed patients did (approximately 900). Peripheral blood alone was examined, since thyroid tissue, which constituted the primary lesion, could not be accessed.

The method was multiplex PCR. These reads were obtained on an Illumina HiSeq 4000. To build TCR beta libraries, CDR3 regions were amplified by Arm-PCR using iRepertoire HTBI primers. Before sequencing, the PCR products underwent gel purification. In the paper's pipeline: Gene usage analysis of CDR3 amino acid clonotypes relied on the roughly 67 TRBV and 15 or so TRBJ segments identified across samples. COPE and FqMerger were used to merge the filtered high-quality paired reads into contigs. Contigs were aligned with BLAST to IMGT TRBV, TRBD and TRBJ reference genes, and CDR3 was defined per IMGT. Clonotypes above 0.1% frequency were classified as highly expanded clones. Shannon entropy was used to measure repertoire diversity, and the Gini coefficient was used to measure V-J evenness. Clonotypes shared by more than one individual were considered public. The public reads were reanalyzed by TCRdb: fastp trimming at Q25, MiXCR alignment, in-frame beta chains only. Each entry merges the rows of one CDR3 protein and shows their most common DNA and genes. What appears here as the V and J calls and clone size reflects TCRdb's work, not the paper's. The sample has roughly 500,000 distinct CDR3 sequences on record, approximately 12% of them singletons. Roughly 10% of the sample belongs to the ten largest clones.

This clonotype has just a few counts. Which antigen it targets is not known. Germline and junction disagree at one end, which may indicate a read error. The germline V gene gives CDR1 as SGHRS and CDR2 as YFSETQ. Including cysteine and phenylalanine, the CDR3 has 15 amino acids. Here the CDR3 DNA is all that survives: 45 bases in frame from base 1. Per the publication, the time point label means: newly diagnosed GD, antithyroid drugs for less than 3 months. For both TCR sequencing and RNA sequencing, RNA was extracted from PBMCs in TRIzol. The diagnosis of Graves' disease followed American Thyroid Association guidelines. Patients for the study were recruited at an endocrinology department in Xi'an, China. Each patient gave 8.5 to 9.5 milliliters of peripheral blood, collected in an EDTA anticoagulant tube. Ficoll Paque Plus density gradient separation was used to isolate PBMCs, and no further T cell sorting was done. RNA quality was checked with an Agilent 2100 Bioanalyzer and agarose gel, and concentration with a NanoDrop 2000.

These same records also appear under a second study, on T cells in Graves' hyperthyroidism and ophthalmopathy. The second publication reports: A patient counted as having stable Graves' hyperthyroidism if no progression to ophthalmopathy occurred over 18 months of follow-up. Hyperthyroidism patients were aged 18 to 65 years and newly diagnosed, with disease duration of less than 2 months. Exclusion was applied to patients with uncontrolled infections, other autoimmune diseases, pregnancy or lactation. Diagnoses were established on the basis of clinical symptoms, serum thyroxine and TRAb, thyroid ultrasound, and orbital computed tomography. The TCR CDR3 was subjected to a first round of RT-PCR using the HTBI primer set and the Qiagen OneStep RT-PCR kit. Blood samples also contained most of the expanded thyroid clonotypes (frequency above 0.001), which suggests that blood repertoires may reflect thyroid immune responses. Ophthalmopathy was separated from stable hyperthyroidism by a 13 V-J signature model, with approximately 86% sensitivity and 81% to 83% specificity obtained in cross-validation and 80%/75% obtained in testing. In validation, the model predicted progression to ophthalmopathy a median of around six months before onset, with over 55% sensitivity and about 72% specificity. To identify distinguishing TCR V-J signatures, a discovery cohort of some 100 patients was used, comprising some 43 with Graves' ophthalmopathy and some 60 with stable Graves' hyperthyroidism. Prospective prediction of ophthalmopathy was tested in an independent validation cohort consisting of 18 hyperthyroidism patients and approximately 16 patients who later progressed to ophthalmopathy. The approximately 90 discovery patients were randomly split 7:3 into training and test sets. In addition, the study compared T-cell repertoires in thyroid tissue and in blood from about 6 Graves' hyperthyroidism patients. After sampling, hyperthyroidism patients received methimazole starting at 30 mg daily, and ophthalmopathy patients received high-dose intravenous methylprednisolone. The libraries were constructed in a second round of multiplex PCR and then size-selected and purified. Sequencing of the libraries was done on an Illumina HiSeq2000 using paired-end 100 bp reads. SOAPnuke was used to process the raw data, throwing out any read that contained adapters or uncalled bases, had a mean Phred below 15, or lacked an exact constant-primer or identifier match. High-quality paired reads were merged using COPE v1.2.5, and each unique nucleotide sequence was defined as a clonotype. MiTCR v1.1 was used to align clonotypes to the IMGT TRBV, TRBD and TRBJ reference segments. Only V-J combinations with frequency above 0.0001, covering 99% to 99.2% of repertoires, were analysed. A TCS score was defined as the ratio of F50 (clonal expansion) to E x V (chaos), with BLOSUM62-based TCRdist applied between CDR3 peptides within each V-J. Welch's t-statistics and random forest reduced around 510 V-J features to about 12, which were used in a naive Bayes classifier (R e1071). Sample size was not statistically predetermined, and blinding of investigators to group allocation was not performed. The paper reports TCR Vbeta CDR3 sequencing of more than 120 peripheral blood samples: around 45 ophthalmopathy, under 80 hyperthyroidism and around 17 progressor patients.

The TCR originated in a man younger than 45 with Graves disease. Donor details come from another sample of the same person, matched by shared clones. The source was peripheral blood mononuclear cells (PBMCs), collected at new diagnosis, from a patient treated with antithyroid drugs. The sequence is built from TRBV5-1 and TRBJ2-3, and 9 junctional nucleotides match TRBD1. The CDR3 sequence is CASSQQGARADTQYF. In nucleotide form, the sequence is TGTGCCAGCAGCCAACAGGGGGCGCGTGCAGATACGCAGTATTTT.